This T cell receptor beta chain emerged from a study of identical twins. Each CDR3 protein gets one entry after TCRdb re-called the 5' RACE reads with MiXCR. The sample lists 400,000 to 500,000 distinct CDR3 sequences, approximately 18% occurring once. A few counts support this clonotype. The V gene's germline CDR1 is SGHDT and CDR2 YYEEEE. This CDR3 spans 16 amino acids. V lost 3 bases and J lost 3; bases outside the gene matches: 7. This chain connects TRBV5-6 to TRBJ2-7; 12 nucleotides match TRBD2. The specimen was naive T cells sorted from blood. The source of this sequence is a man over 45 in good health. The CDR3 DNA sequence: TGTGCCAGCAGCTCATCGGGACTAGCGGGCAGCTACGAGCAGTACTTC. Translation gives CASSSSGLAGSYEQYF.